This T cell receptor beta chain was identified in a study of neurological immune-mediated disorders. With 10-nucleotide random UMIs included, cDNA was synthesized by 5'RACE. TCRdb reprocessed the 5' RACE reads with MiXCR, giving one entry per CDR3 protein. The sample holds over 70,000 distinct CDR3 sequences, more than 8.5% seen once. CDR3 length equals 15 residues. Germline CDR1 and CDR2: SGHRS and YFSETQ. V lost 4 bases to trimming and J lost 6 bases, with 19 bases between them. This clonotype was picked up many times. Time point indicated: longitudinal time-point 1 (baseline). What was sequenced was PBMCs. The chain uses TRBV5-1 and TRBJ1-2, with TRBD1 as a possible D gene (5 bases). The clonotype was recovered from a man aged 25-45 years in good health. CDR3 sequence: CASSDPGIGPDGYTF. CDR3 nucleotide sequence: TGCGCCAGCAGCGACCCAGGGATAGGTCCGGATGGCTACACCTTC.